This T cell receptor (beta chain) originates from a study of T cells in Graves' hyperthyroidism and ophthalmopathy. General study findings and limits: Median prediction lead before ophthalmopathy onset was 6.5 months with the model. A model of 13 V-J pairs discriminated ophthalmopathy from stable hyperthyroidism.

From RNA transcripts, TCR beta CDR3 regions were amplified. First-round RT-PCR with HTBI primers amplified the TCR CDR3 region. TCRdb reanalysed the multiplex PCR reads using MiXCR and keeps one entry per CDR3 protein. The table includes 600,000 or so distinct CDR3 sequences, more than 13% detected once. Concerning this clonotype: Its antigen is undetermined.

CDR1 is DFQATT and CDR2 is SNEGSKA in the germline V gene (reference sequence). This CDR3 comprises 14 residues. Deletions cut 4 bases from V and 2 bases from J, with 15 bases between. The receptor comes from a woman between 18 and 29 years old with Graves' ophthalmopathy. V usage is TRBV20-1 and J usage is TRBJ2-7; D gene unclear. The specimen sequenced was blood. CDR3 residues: CSAIGRARTYEQYF. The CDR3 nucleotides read TGCAGTGCTATAGGTAGGGCCCGTACCTACGAGCAGTACTTC.